The clone carrying this T cell receptor (beta chain) was picked up many times. Its antigen is not known. The data were obtained in a study of T-cell reconstitution after alpha-beta-depleted transplantation in children. V lost 6 bases, J lost 11 bases, and 3 bases stayed unmatched. CDR3 size: 11 residues. Germline CDR1 reads MNHNY; CDR2 reads SVGAGI (reference sequence). Library preparation (for TCRbeta) was performed with unique molecular identifiers. TCRdb redid the calling of the PCR reads with MiXCR, one entry per CDR3 protein. This repertoire shows about 280,000 distinct CDR3 sequences, approximately 10% found once; its top ten account for about 20%. Broader study findings: Several hundred expanded graft clones reportedly were the source of alpha-beta T cells about two months after transplant. Newly produced T cells mostly accounted for T-cell counts and diversity one year post-transplant.

The chain is built from TRBV6-6 and TRBJ1-5, with 8 bases matching TRBD1. The sequenced sample was peripheral blood, obtained 180 days after TCRalphabeta/CD19-depleted stem cell transplant. This TCR was sampled from a male patient aged 2-15 years who had a stem cell transplant for chronic granulomatous disease, so the T cells may come from the graft donor. The CDR3 sequence: CASRTGDSQHF. The CDR3 region has the DNA TGTGCCAGCAGGACAGGGGACTCCCAGCATTTT.